The count of the clone carrying this TCR beta chain is one. The target antigen is unknown. The sample is drawn from a study of regulatory T cells. Overall study results and limits: In CD3G deficiency, regulatory T cells had lower Shannon diversity than autologous conventional CD4+ and control regulatory cells. Regulatory T-cell repertoire restriction differed between patients, peaking in the two most autoimmune. Unique productive TRB reads were about tenfold lower in patient Treg samples than controls. Skewed V and J usage and few unique V-J pairs marked patient repertoires, most in Tregs.

CD4+ T cells were divided by sorting: CD25-high CD127-low Tregs, CD25-low CD127-high conventional cells. Amplification used 52 TRBV primers and 13 TRBJ primers. TCRdb keeps only in-frame clones here, not all; method: immunoSEQ multiplex PCR. The data contain 5,000 to 6,500 clones, 85% to 90% of them singletons. The TCR sequence derives from a person under 30 with CD3G deficiency. Sequencing was performed on CD4+ Tregs sorted from blood.

CDR3 loop: CASSDNSGDTQYF. The CDR3 bases are TGTGCCAGCAGTGACAATTCAGGCGATACGCAGTATTTT. The gene calls are TRBV6-1 and TRBJ2-3; no reliable D call. Germline V gives CDR1 MNHNS, CDR2 SASEGT. V lost 3 bases and J lost 6, with 10 bases in between. This CDR3 contains 13 residues.